What follows are 15 T cell receptor beta chains derived from one specimen sequenced in a study of long-term antiretroviral therapy in people with HIV. Running of the v3.0 immunoSEQ assay took place at survey level. Generated by immunoSEQ multiplex PCR, the TCRdb table keeps only in-frame clones and is missing some. Of approximately 20,000 clones listed, around 81% are singletons. Sequencing used unsorted PBMCs, obtained 1.6 years after starting antiretroviral therapy. The receptors originated from a man between 40 and 49 years old with HIV.

This chain joins TRBV7-2 and TRBJ1-2; D unclear. This CDR3 region has 13 residues. Germline CDR1 is SGHTA and CDR2 is FQGNSA. Trimming stripped 1 base from V and 2 bases from J, with 5 bases between. CDR3 sequence reads: CASSLGVNYGYTF. CDR3 bases: TGTGCCAGCAGCTTAGGGGTAAACTATGGCTACACCTTC.

The CDR3 loop is CASSPVGQWNSPLHF. The CDR3 region has the DNA TGTGCCAGCAGCCCAGTCGGACAGTGGAATTCACCCCTCCACTTT. The genes are TRBV7-9 and TRBJ1-6, with D possibly TRBD1 on 6 matching bases. From germline, CDR1 is SEHNR and CDR2 FQNEAQ (reference sequence). Trimming stripped 5 bases from V and 7 bases from J, with 15 bases between. The CDR3 consists of 15 residues. The full variable domain, rest sourced from reference TRBV7-9 and TRBJ1-6, is DTGVSQNPRHKITKRGQNVTFRCDPISEHNRLYWYRQTLGQGPEFLTYFQNEAQLEKSRLLSDRFSAERPKGSFSTLEIQRTEQGDSAMYLCASSPVGQWNSPLHFGNGTRLTVT.

The chain links TRBV10-2 to TRBJ2-7, with TRBD1 matching 7 bases. CDR1 is WSHSY and CDR2 is SAAADI in the germline V gene. The CDR3 extends over 15 amino acids. V was pared by 3 bases and J by 0 bases, with 5 bases of the junction left unmatched. CDR3 sequence: CASSELRTGSYEQYF. CDR3 in DNA: TGCGCCAGCAGTGAATTGAGGACAGGCTCCTACGAGCAGTACTTC.

The CDR3 coding sequence is TGTGCCAGCAGCATGGGACCCCGGAGGGAGCAGTTCTTC. Translated, it gives CASSMGPRREQFF. The chain couples TRBV2 to TRBJ2-1; TRBD1 or TRBD2 may be the D gene (5 bases each). There are 13 residues in the CDR3. V lost 6 bases, J lost 10 bases, and 16 bases lay in between. Germline CDR1 and CDR2: SNHLY and FYNNEI.

The rearrangement links TRBV6-1 to TRBJ2-7, with 8 nucleotides matching TRBD2. CDR3 length: 16 residues. V shed 2 bases, J shed 1 base, and the junction held 7 bases outside the gene matches. CDR1 is MNHNS and CDR2 is SASEGT in the germline V gene. CDR3 in amino acids: CASSEWGGGPSYEQYF. CDR3 coding DNA: TGTGCCAGCAGTGAATGGGGCGGGGGGCCTTCCTACGAGCAGTACTTC.

This CDR3 is CASSPKPQGSDYGYTF. DNA of the CDR3: TGCGCCAGCAGCCCAAAGCCACAGGGATCTGACTATGGCTACACCTTC. This sequence joins TRBV4-1 and TRBJ1-2; tentative D call: TRBD1 (6 bases). This CDR3 region has 16 residues. CDR1 and CDR2 (germline): MGHRA, YSYEKL. The V end was cut by 4 bases, the J end by 3 bases, with 18 bases between.

The rearrangement joins TRBV4-1 to TRBJ2-3; 10 positions agree with TRBD2. The trim removed 6 bases at V and 5 bases at J, leaving 20 bases unmatched. The CDR3 is 19 residues long. Germline CDR1 and CDR2: MGHRA and YSYEKL. CDR3 nucleotides: TGCGCCAGCAGGGAAGTGGCTCCTAGCGGGAGTATACGGGGAGATACGCAGTATTTT. Amino acid sequence: CASREVAPSGSIRGDTQYF.

This chain joins TRBV19 and TRBJ1-4; 7 bases agree with TRBD1. CDR3 size: 14 residues. J gave up 0 bases and V 6 bases, and 1 base lay outside the gene matches. Germline assignment: CDR1 LNHDA and CDR2 SQIVND (reference sequence). The CDR3 sequence: CASRGTATNEKLFF. The CDR3 bases are TGTGCCAGTAGAGGGACAGCAACTAATGAAAAACTGTTTTTT.

This clone appeared a few times. This rearrangement joins TRBV5-6 to TRBJ1-2; 8 bases align to TRBD1. The CDR3 loop spans 16 amino acids. Germline assignment: CDR1 SGHDT and CDR2 YYEEEE. J was trimmed by 4 bases and V by 0 bases; bases with no gene match: 8. CDR3 coding DNA: TGTGCCAGCAGCTTGGGGCAGGGGGCCGCGGCCTATGGCTACACCTTC. Translation: CASSLGQGAAAYGYTF.

The chain combines TRBV5-6 with TRBJ2-3, with 7 bases lining up with TRBD2. The CDR3 extends over 16 amino acids. V gave up 3 bases and J gave up 4 bases; unmatched junction bases: 11. Germline V gene sequence: CDR1 SGHDT, CDR2 YYEEEE. The CDR3 is CASSSRQSGVPDTQYF. The CDR3 nucleotides are TGTGCCAGCAGCTCCCGACAGAGCGGGGTCCCAGATACGCAGTATTTT.

V usage is TRBV7-8 and J usage is TRBJ2-7; 8 nucleotides agree with TRBD1. CDR1 and CDR2 from the germline V gene are SGHVS and FQNEAQ. After removal of 7 bases from V and 0 bases from J, the junction contained 8 bases not matched to a gene. The CDR3 contains 15 residues. CDR3 protein: CASTTGGPDSYEQYF. CDR3 DNA sequence: TGTGCCAGCACCACAGGGGGGCCCGACTCCTACGAGCAGTACTTC.

The chain recombines TRBV6-5 with TRBJ1-1, with D possibly being TRBD1 (5 bases). CDR3 size: 16 residues. Trimming pared 0 bases from V and 4 bases from J, leaving 15 bases between. Germline assignment: CDR1 MNHEY and CDR2 SVGAGI. The CDR3 DNA reads TGTGCCAGCAGTTACTCGATGGGGCAGGGACGCACTGAAGCTTTCTTT. Its translation: CASSYSMGQGRTEAFF.

This clone was observed a handful of times. The rearrangement uses TRBV6-1 and TRBJ1-1, with D maybe TRBD1 (6 bases). CDR1 is MNHNS, CDR2 SASEGT, per germline. This CDR3 has 18 residues. Trimming cost V 0 bases and J 4 bases, with 21 bases left between them. The CDR3 is CASSEALLGGAFGTEAFF. DNA of the CDR3: TGTGCCAGCAGTGAAGCGCTTCTCGGGGGCGCGTTCGGCACTGAAGCTTTCTTT.

The count of this clone is one. The chain recombines TRBV7-8 with TRBJ2-5, with D perhaps given as TRBD1 or TRBD2 (6 bases each). Germline CDR1 is SGHVS and CDR2 is FQNEAQ. CDR3 length: 15 residues. The V and J ends lost 2 bases and 7 bases respectively, with 17 bases between them. The CDR3 nucleotides read TGTGCCAGCAGCTTACCGACAAGGGGGGCGGGGACCCAGTACTTC. It codes for CASSLPTRGAGTQYF.

This chain links TRBV7-6 with TRBJ2-2; D might be TRBD1 (6 bases). Germline V CDR1 and CDR2: SGHVS, FNYEAQ. V was trimmed by 3 bases and J by 2 bases, leaving 13 bases between them. The CDR3 has 16 amino acids. The CDR3 nucleotides are TGTGCCAGCAGCTTTCCCGGACAGCAAAACACCGGGGAGCTGTTTTTT. Amino acid sequence: CASSFPGQQNTGELFF.